This is a list of T cell receptor beta chains from one sample in a study of blood T cell repertoires in COVID-19. Sequenced by immunoSEQ multiplex PCR; TCRdb stores in-frame clones only, minus some. The sample lists 100,000 to 150,000 clones; roughly four fifths were seen once. The sample comprised peripheral blood. The receptors shown here come from a woman between 45 and 60 years old with acute or convalescent COVID-19. The CDR3 runs from the conserved cysteine through the conserved F or W. Each record gives: CDR3 protein, CDR3 DNA, V gene, clone size, D gene, J gene. The D gene is left open where the match is weak. Clone size is given for some rows only: seen once, a few or many times, or a class if the clone is expanded.

cdr3_aa: CASSAGQLIHF
cdr3_nt: TGTGCCAGCAGTGCAGGACAGTTAATCCACTTT
v_call: TRBV12-3/TRBV12-4
clone_size: .
d_call: .
j_call: TRBJ1-6

cdr3_aa: CASSYSNRNEQFF
cdr3_nt: TGTGCCAGCAGTTACTCGAACAGAAATGAGCAGTTCTTC
v_call: TRBV6-5
clone_size: .
d_call: .
j_call: TRBJ2-1

cdr3_aa: CASIGGQANTEAFF
cdr3_nt: TGTGCCAGTATAGGAGGACAGGCGAACACTGAAGCTTTCTTT
v_call: TRBV19
clone_size: once
d_call: TRBD1
j_call: TRBJ1-1

cdr3_aa: CASSLDGQNNSPLHF
cdr3_nt: TGCGCCAGCAGCTTGGATGGACAGAATAATTCACCCCTCCACTTT
v_call: TRBV5-1
clone_size: .
d_call: .
j_call: TRBJ1-6

cdr3_aa: CASSPGSSGNTIYF
cdr3_nt: TGTGCCAGCTCACCGGGGAGCTCTGGAAACACCATATATTTT
v_call: TRBV18
clone_size: .
d_call: .
j_call: TRBJ1-3

cdr3_aa: CASSLGLGPYNEQFF
cdr3_nt: TGTGCCAGCAGCTTAGGACTAGGCCCCTACAATGAGCAGTTCTTC
v_call: TRBV7-2
clone_size: .
d_call: .
j_call: TRBJ2-1

cdr3_aa: CASSPRTGLNTEAFF
cdr3_nt: TGTGCCAGCAGCCCACGGACAGGGTTGAACACTGAAGCTTTCTTT
v_call: TRBV7-6
clone_size: once
d_call: TRBD1
j_call: TRBJ1-1

cdr3_aa: CASSLWDREQPYEQYF
cdr3_nt: TGTGCCAGCAGTTTATGGGACAGGGAACAACCCTACGAGCAGTACTTC
v_call: TRBV27
clone_size: .
d_call: TRBD1
j_call: TRBJ2-7

cdr3_aa: CATSRGTVSNTEAFF
cdr3_nt: TGTGCCACCAGCAGGGGGACAGTTTCGAACACTGAAGCTTTCTTT
v_call: TRBV15
clone_size: .
d_call: TRBD1
j_call: TRBJ1-1

cdr3_aa: CASMGAETQYF
cdr3_nt: TGTGCCAGCATGGGGGCAGAGACGCAGTATTTT
v_call: TRBV11-1
clone_size: .
d_call: .
j_call: TRBJ2-3

cdr3_aa: CASSLANPLDTQYF
cdr3_nt: TGCGCCAGCAGCTTGGCTAATCCTCTCGATACGCAGTATTTT
v_call: TRBV5-1
clone_size: .
d_call: .
j_call: TRBJ2-3

cdr3_aa: CASSQLALGETQYF
cdr3_nt: TGTGCCAGCAGCCAACTAGCTCTCGGGGAGACCCAGTACTTC
v_call: TRBV3-1/TRBV3-2
clone_size: few
d_call: .
j_call: TRBJ2-5

cdr3_aa: CASTQGGDRGRKTQYF
cdr3_nt: TGTGCCAGCACCCAAGGCGGCGACAGGGGTAGAAAGACCCAGTACTTC
v_call: TRBV28
clone_size: few
d_call: TRBD1
j_call: TRBJ2-5

cdr3_aa: CATAPGNSGNTIYF
cdr3_nt: TGTGCCACCGCGCCGGGGAACTCTGGAAACACCATATATTTT
v_call: TRBV3-1/TRBV3-2
clone_size: once
d_call: .
j_call: TRBJ1-3

cdr3_aa: CASSPMMGLAEEQYF
cdr3_nt: TGTGCCAGCAGCCCCATGATGGGACTAGCGGAAGAGCAGTACTTC
v_call: TRBV9
clone_size: .
d_call: TRBD2
j_call: TRBJ2-7

cdr3_aa: CASSASGGYNEQFF
cdr3_nt: TGCGCCAGCAGCGCCAGCGGGGGATACAATGAGCAGTTCTTC
v_call: TRBV5-1
clone_size: .
d_call: TRBD2
j_call: TRBJ2-1

cdr3_aa: CASSQDIRNTIYF
cdr3_nt: TGTGCCAGCAGCCAAGACATCAGGAACACCATATATTTT
v_call: TRBV3-1/TRBV3-2
clone_size: .
d_call: .
j_call: TRBJ1-3